These 15 T cell receptor beta chains share one sample of origin, sequenced in a study of regulatory T cells in long-lasting Graves disease. Time point: persistent/refractory GD, antithyroid drugs over 5 years with positive TRAb. RNA extracted from PBMCs served as the sequencing template. With iRepertoire HTBI primers and Arm-PCR of CDR3 regions, TCR beta libraries were built. MiXCR, run by TCRdb on the multiplex PCR reads, gives a single entry per CDR3 protein. The sample yields 360,000 or so distinct CDR3 sequences, roughly 25% seen once. Source: peripheral blood mononuclear cells (PBMCs), taken when the disease was refractory, from a patient treated with antithyroid drugs. These receptors all stem from a woman between 35 and 50 years old with Graves disease.

This clonotype was counted only a few times. In DNA form, the CDR3 reads TGTGCCAGCAGTATCCTAACAGGGAGCGGGGCCAACGTCCTGACTTTC. This sequence encodes CASSILTGSGANVLTF. The chain employs TRBV27 and TRBJ2-6; D might be TRBD1 (6 bases). The CDR3 length is 16 residues. Trimming shortened V by 5 bases and J by 4 bases, and 15 bases separated the two germline ends. Germline assignment: CDR1 MNHEY and CDR2 SMNVEV (reference sequence).

This chain uses TRBV3-1 with TRBJ1-2; maybe TRBD1 (5 bases). Germline values: CDR1 LGHDT, CDR2 YNNKEL (reference sequence). Trimming removed 4 bases from V and 3 bases from J, with 12 bases in between. The CDR3 is 14 amino acids. In DNA form, the CDR3 reads TGTGCCAGCAGCCCCGGGGCGAGAGACTATGGCTACACCTTC. It yields the protein CASSPGARDYGYTF. Variable domain in full (rest from reference TRBV3-1 and TRBJ1-2): DTAVSQTPKYLVTQMGNDKSIKCEQNLGHDTMYWYKQDSKKFLKIMFSYNNKELIINETVPNRFSPKSPDKAHLNLHINSLELGDSAVYFCASSPGARDYGYTFGSGTRLTVV.

This chain connects TRBV6-1 to TRBJ1-5; D gene uncertain. Germline CDR1 MNHNS, CDR2 SASEGT. CDR3 length equals 14 residues. The V gene lost 3 bases and the J gene lost 1 base, with 7 bases spanning the gap. The CDR3 DNA reads TGTGCCAGCAGTGAGACCCAAAGCAATCAGCCCCAGCATTTT. Its protein product is CASSETQSNQPQHF.

This clonotype was recorded a few times. The junction and the germline gene differ at one end; a read error may be behind it. Written as DNA, the CDR3 is TGTGCTAGCAGCTCCCTAGGGACGGAAGAGACCCAGTACTTC. Amino acids: CASSSLGTEETQYF. The chain couples TRBV7-7 to TRBJ2-5; either TRBD1 or TRBD2 may fit D (5 bases each). CDR3 size: 14 residues. The germline V gene has CDR1 SSHAT and CDR2 FNYEAQ (reference sequence). The full variable domain, its missing parts supplied by reference TRBV7-7 and TRBJ2-5, is GAGVSQSPRYKVTKRGQDVTLRCDPISSHATLYWYQQALGQGPEFLTYFNYEAQPDKSGLPSDRFSAERPEGSISTLTIQRTEQRDSAMYRCASSSLGTEETQYFGPGTRLLVL.

CDR3 coding DNA: TGTGCCACCAGTGATTTAGCGGGAAGGGCAGATACGCAGTATTTT. Its protein is CATSDLAGRADTQYF. The gene calls are TRBV24-1 and TRBJ2-3, with 7 bases aligning to TRBD2. Germline loops: CDR1 KGHDR, CDR2 SFDVKD. The CDR3 is 15 residues long. With 1 base clipped from V and 4 bases from J, the junction kept 4 bases outside the gene matches.

The table lists this clonotype with a few counts. This chain joins TRBV20-1 and TRBJ2-7, with 8 positions matching TRBD1. The CDR3 totals 13 residues. V dropped 6 bases and J dropped 3; count of bases not matched to a gene: 7. The germline V gene encodes CDR1 DFQATT and CDR2 SNEGSKA (reference sequence). CDR3 nucleotide sequence: TGCAGTGCCCTCCGGGACAGGAACTACGAGCAGTACTTC. Translated: CSALRDRNYEQYF.

This clonotype was seen many times. The V gene is TRBV6-2 or TRBV6-3, the J gene TRBJ2-7; D is possibly TRBD1 (6 bases). The V end was cut by 5 bases, the J end by 2 bases, with 13 bases between. The CDR3 loop spans 14 amino acids. CDR1 is MNHEY, CDR2 SVGEGT, per germline. CDR3 in amino acids: CASSAQDSPYEQYF. In nucleotides, the CDR3 is TGTGCCAGCAGTGCTCAGGACAGCCCCTACGAGCAGTACTTC.

This clonotype occurred a few times. A much larger clone differs from this one at a single base, so this may be a read error. This chain uses TRBV2 with TRBJ1-1; 7 nucleotides line up with TRBD1. This CDR3 has 12 residues. Germline V CDR1 and CDR2: SNHLY, FYNNEI. The CDR3 DNA is TGTGCCGGCAGAGGCAGGGGGACTGAAGCTTTCTTT. This encodes CAGRGRGTEAFF.

A word on this clonotype: A read error may be the cause here, since a much bigger clone is one base away. CDR3 nucleotide sequence: TGTGCCAGCAAGGACGCAGGAAGCTTCTACGAGCAGTACTTC. This gives the protein CASKDAGSFYEQYF. The gene calls are TRBV6-1 and TRBJ2-7; no reliable D call. Between the trimmed V and J ends, which lost 7 bases and 3 bases, there was a span of 16 bases. Germline V CDR1 and CDR2: MNHNS, SASEGT. The CDR3 has 14 amino acids.

This clonotype has ten or more counts. V and J are TRBV28 and TRBJ2-2, with D perhaps TRBD1 (5 bases). The length of the CDR3 is 17 residues. Trimming left V 5 bases short and J 7 bases short, with 23 bases between. Germline V gives CDR1 MDHEN, CDR2 SYDVKM. For the CDR3, the DNA is TGTGCCAGCAGTCATTCTAGTCGGAAAGGGGTTGGCGGGGAGCTGTTTTTT. Translating it yields CASSHSSRKGVGGELFF. The full variable domain, rest sourced from reference TRBV28 and TRBJ2-2, is DVKVTQSSRYLVKRTGEKVFLECVQDMDHENMFWYRQDPGLGLRLIYFSYDVKMKEKGDIPEGYSVSREKKERFSLILESASTNQTSMYLCASSHSSRKGVGGELFFGEGSRLTVL.

Points on this clonotype: A clone one base away is much larger, so this may be a read error. V and J are TRBV7-6 and TRBJ2-7, with D perhaps TRBD1 (5 bases). The CDR3 spans 14 residues. Germline CDR1 and CDR2: SGHVS and FNYEAQ. The V end lost 5 bases, the J end lost 3 bases, and 14 bases lay between the germline ends. The CDR3 protein is CASSQEQVGYEQYF. CDR3 bases: TGTGCCAGCAGCCAAGAACAGGTTGGCTACGAGCAGTACTTC. The variable domain in full, completed from reference TRBV7-6 and TRBJ2-7, reads GAGVSQSPRYKVTKRGQDVALRCDPISGHVSLYWYRQALGQGPEFLTYFNYEAQQDKSGLPNDRFSAERPEGSISTLTIQRTEQRDSAMYRCASSQEQVGYEQYFGPGTRLTVT.

The chain couples TRBV28 to TRBJ1-5; D gene ambiguous. V gave up 5 bases and J gave up 0 bases, with 20 bases separating them. The CDR3 contains 18 residues. Germline loops: CDR1 MDHEN, CDR2 SYDVKM. Here the CDR3 reads CASSPYPTAAPSNQPQHF. The CDR3 region has the DNA TGTGCCAGCAGTCCCTACCCGACCGCAGCACCTAGCAATCAGCCCCAGCATTTT.

This clonotype was counted a few times. The genes are TRBV19 and TRBJ1-5; 9 positions match TRBD1. The CDR3 has 18 residues. The trim removed 3 bases at V and 0 bases at J, leaving 9 bases unmatched. CDR1 LNHDA and CDR2 SQIVND come from the germline V gene (reference sequence). The DNA of the CDR3 is TGTGCCAGTAGTATCAGGACAGGGGCTTTGACTAGCAATCAGCCCCAGCATTTT. Translated, it gives CASSIRTGALTSNQPQHF.

As concerns this clonotype: One end of the junction varies from germline; a read error may be responsible. The CDR3 is CASSYSRLASTEQYF. The CDR3 coding sequence is TGTGCCAGCAGTTACTCGAGGCTAGCTTCCACCGAGCAGTACTTC. The rearrangement uses TRBV6-4 and TRBJ2-7; D is perhaps TRBD2 (5 bases). The CDR3 covers 15 residues. CDR1 is MRHNA, CDR2 SNTAGT, per germline.

This clonotype was picked up a small number of times. The J gene is TRBJ1-1, the V gene TRBV7-6, with 7 positions matching TRBD1. The CDR3 length is 15 residues. V was pared by 5 bases and J by 4 bases, with 10 bases of the junction left unmatched. Germline CDR1 SGHVS, CDR2 FNYEAQ. The CDR3 sequence is CASSARDSPPTEAFF. The CDR3 DNA follows: TGTGCCAGCAGCGCCCGGGACAGCCCTCCCACTGAAGCTTTCTTT.